This T cell receptor (beta chain) was captured in a study of T cells in Graves' hyperthyroidism and ophthalmopathy. Study results and limitations: Ophthalmopathy was separated from stable hyperthyroidism by a 13 V-J model. Blood samples included most of the expanded thyroid clonotypes exceeding 0.001.

Remarks on this clonotype: Antigen: not known.

It was RNA transcripts that yielded the amplified TCR beta CDR3 regions. An initial round of RT-PCR targeting the TCR CDR3 relied on the HTBI primer set. TCRdb called the multiplex PCR reads again in MiXCR, with one record for every CDR3 protein. Of approximately 420,000 distinct CDR3 sequences in the sample, 15% were seen once. Exclusion of patients followed from uncontrolled infection, other autoimmune disease, pregnancy or lactation. CDR3 length: 12 amino acids. Germline CDR1 reads SNHLY; CDR2 reads FYNNEI. Trimming shortened V by 6 bases and J by 5 bases, and 7 bases separated the two germline ends.

Source material: blood. The gene calls are TRBV2 and TRBJ2-2; D is unresolved. The receptor comes from a woman in her twenties or thirties with Graves' hyperthyroidism. CDR3 sequence: CASRVGTGELFF. The CDR3 nucleotides read TGTGCCAGCAGGGTAGGGACCGGGGAGCTGTTTTTT.